This T cell receptor (beta chain) was recorded in a study of patients and donors after allogeneic stem cell transplantation. Per germline, CDR1 MNHEY and CDR2 SMNVEV (reference sequence). The CDR3 length is 17 residues. The V segment lost 5 bases and the J segment 1 base; nucleotides outside the gene matches: 10. The sample holds a few counts of this clonotype. A single record per CDR3 protein comes from TCRdb applying MiXCR to the RT-PCR reads. The table includes hundreds of thousands of distinct CDR3 sequences, roughly 17% detected once. Sequenced sample: blood, either unsorted or a sorted T cell fraction (not recorded which). The chain is built from TRBV27 and TRBJ2-1, with 8 bases that match TRBD2. The sequence derives from a human donor who was either an allogeneic HSCT recipient or a stem cell or donor lymphocyte infusion donor (not recorded which). It is not recorded whose cells these are; they may come from a transplant donor. The CDR3 DNA sequence: TGTGCCAGCAGTCGATGGACTAGCCAACAGTCCTACAATGAGCAGTTCTTC. This sequence encodes CASSRWTSQQSYNEQFF.